A single sample is the source of the 11 T cell receptor beta chains below, sequenced in a study of cytomegalovirus exposure and HLA in healthy donors. The PCR ran on 60 Vbeta and 13 Jbeta primers. Here immunoSEQ multiplex PCR was the method, and the copy in TCRdb shows in-frame clones only, minus some. This sample has 55,000 to 85,000 clones, with over 60% found just once. Sequencing used PBMCs. Every receptor here comes from a woman between 45 and 60 years old in good health and CMV-seronegative.

V usage is TRBV28 and J usage is TRBJ2-7; no firm D call. The CDR3 loop spans 14 amino acids. Germline CDR1 MDHEN, CDR2 SYDVKM. The V end lost 6 bases, the J end lost 2 bases, and 14 bases lay between the germline ends. Here the CDR3 reads CASSITTETYEQYF. The CDR3 bases are TGTGCCAGCAGCATCACGACGGAGACCTACGAGCAGTACTTC.

This chain joins TRBV9 and TRBJ2-7, with 7 bases matching TRBD2. V dropped 4 bases and J dropped 4; count of bases not matched to a gene: 11. The germline V gene encodes CDR1 SGDLS and CDR2 YYNGEE. The length of the CDR3 is 15 residues. DNA of the CDR3: TGTGCCAGCAGCCTTTATGCGGGAGAGTTGTACGAGCAGTACTTC. This gives the protein CASSLYAGELYEQYF.

Here the CDR3 DNA reads TGTGCCAGCAGTGGAACAGGGGCCCTCTATGGCTACACCTTC. This gives the protein CASSGTGALYGYTF. The V and J genes are TRBV28 and TRBJ1-2, with 7 bases that match TRBD1. The germline V gene encodes CDR1 MDHEN and CDR2 SYDVKM. There are 14 residues in the CDR3. V shed 5 bases and J 4 bases; nucleotides not matched to a gene: 7.

This chain connects TRBV9 to TRBJ1-3, with D possibly TRBD1 on 5 matching bases. V lost 3 bases and J 2 bases, leaving 12 bases between the germline ends. The CDR3 is 15 residues long. The germline V gene encodes CDR1 SGDLS and CDR2 YYNGEE. The CDR3 sequence is CASSAGLQPGNTIYF. CDR3 DNA sequence: TGTGCCAGCAGCGCGGGACTTCAACCTGGAAACACCATATATTTT. Looking up the rest from reference TRBV9 and TRBJ1-3 gives the full variable domain: DSGVTQTPKHLITATGQRVTLRCSPRSGDLSVYWYQQSLDQGLQFLIQYYNGEERAKGNILERFSAQQFPDLHSELNLSSLELGDSALYFCASSAGLQPGNTIYFGEGSWLTVV.

A few counts support this clone. The gene calls are TRBV14 and TRBJ2-6, with D uncertain. This CDR3 comprises 15 residues. The V end was cut by 6 bases, the J end by 0 bases, with 9 bases between. Germline V gene lookup returns CDR1 SGHDN and CDR2 FVKESK. The CDR3 DNA reads TGTGCCAGCAGGAAAAGAGGCTCTGGGGCCAACGTCCTGACTTTC. It translates to CASRKRGSGANVLTF.

The rearrangement joins TRBV7-6 to TRBJ1-1; unclear D gene. The CDR3 runs to 13 residues. Germline V gives CDR1 SGHVS, CDR2 FNYEAQ. V was trimmed by 2 bases and J by 3 bases, leaving 7 bases between them. Written as DNA, the CDR3 is TGTGCCAGCAGCTTACAAGGAGACACTGAAGCTTTCTTT. Translation: CASSLQGDTEAFF.

This chain uses TRBV27 with TRBJ2-7; D may be TRBD2 (6 bases). V dropped 4 bases and J dropped 6 bases, with 22 bases sitting between them. The CDR3 runs to 16 residues. Germline V CDR1 and CDR2: MNHEY, SMNVEV (reference sequence). CDR3 nucleotide sequence: TGTGCCAGCAGTTCCTACGACATTATCCAGGAGGGCGAGCAGTACTTC. As protein: CASSSYDIIQEGEQYF.

A single count supports this clone. The rearrangement joins TRBV2 to TRBJ1-2, with 8 nucleotides matching TRBD1. V gave up 2 bases and J gave up 5 bases; unmatched junction bases: 7. Germline loops: CDR1 SNHLY, CDR2 FYNNEI. This CDR3 contains 15 residues. CDR3 residues: CASSETGTGPYGYTF. The CDR3 bases are TGTGCCAGCAGTGAAACTGGGACAGGACCTTATGGCTACACCTTC.

The CDR3 coding sequence is TGTGCCAGCAGCGTAGCAGGACTAGCGGGAGGCCCGGAGACCCAGTACTTC. Translation gives CASSVAGLAGGPETQYF. V is TRBV9 and J is TRBJ2-5; 14 nucleotides agree with TRBD2. This CDR3 has 17 residues. The trim removed 0 bases at V and 5 bases at J, leaving 6 bases unmatched. Germline CDR1 reads SGDLS; CDR2 reads YYNGEE.

The chain employs TRBV2 and TRBJ1-5; 9 nucleotides match TRBD1. CDR1 SNHLY and CDR2 FYNNEI come from the germline V gene. CDR3 length equals 13 residues. The V gene end was trimmed by 4 bases and the J gene end by 6 bases; junction bases not matched to a gene: 1. The CDR3 bases are TGTGCCAGCAGTGGGGGACAGGGTCAGCCCCAGCATTTT. The encoded protein is CASSGGQGQPQHF.

This clone was recorded a few times. The chain is built from TRBV20-1 and TRBJ2-7, with TRBD2 as a possible D gene (5 bases). This CDR3 is built from 11 residues. Germline V lookup: CDR1 DFQATT, CDR2 SNEGSKA (reference sequence). V shed 6 bases and J shed 5 bases, with 11 bases lying between them. The CDR3 loop reads CSAAPGDEQYF. CDR3 bases: TGCAGTGCGGCCCCCGGGGACGAGCAGTACTTC.